This T cell receptor beta chain was identified during a study of blood T cells in healthy people across ages. Study findings and constraints: CMV infection status of these donors was not known.

Staff drew around 10 milliliters of peripheral blood from each donor. Extracted total RNA amounted to at least 5.5 micrograms for each sample. Deletions cut 4 bases from V and 1 base from J, with 12 bases between. The CDR3 has 14 residues. CDR1 and CDR2 (germline): DFQATT, SNEGSKA (reference sequence). The authors ran a second PCR of roughly 6 to 12 cycles using a sample-barcoded 5' primer and a J-beta primer mix. The authors tagged each cDNA molecule using a template-switch adaptor with 12 random nucleotides. One entry per CDR3 protein, called by TCRdb with MiXCR from the 5' RACE reads. Of roughly 1,800,000 distinct CDR3 sequences in the sample, less than 50% were seen once. Only a few counts were recorded for this clonotype. Its antigen is not known.

The chain joins TRBV20-1 to TRBJ2-3; D might be TRBD2 (6 bases). This TCR derives from a woman aged 40 to 55 in good health. Sequenced input: blood. The CDR3 region has the DNA TGCAGTGCTAACAGACTAGGGGGCACAGATACGCAGTATTTT. This codes for CSANRLGGTDTQYF.